The 30 T cell receptor beta chains listed next were all sequenced from one sample in a study of shared clonotypes between healthy human individuals. Sequencing used immunoSEQ multiplex PCR; TCRdb keeps in-frame clones, though not all of them. Seen here are roughly 1,100,000 clones, under 80% observed once, and the top ten hold about 1.5%. Sequenced sample: memory CD4+ T cells sorted from blood. Indicated subset: CD45RA-negative fraction. The receptor set was obtained from a young man in good health.

The J gene is TRBJ1-2, the V gene TRBV5-6; a weak D match, TRBD1 (6 bases). CDR1 is SGHDT and CDR2 is YYEEEE in the germline V gene. CDR3 size: 12 residues. The V end lost 4 bases, the J end lost 7 bases, and 11 bases lay between the germline ends. The CDR3 here is CASSAGTTGYTF. The DNA for the CDR3 is TGTGCCAGCAGCGCCGGGACAACTGGCTACACCTTC.

The V and J genes are TRBV5-1 and TRBJ2-4, with 11 bases that match TRBD2. This CDR3 comprises 17 residues. In germline, CDR1 is SGHRS, CDR2 YFSETQ. The junction had 2 bases not matched to a gene; V was cut back by 0 bases and J by 0 bases. The CDR3 DNA is TGCGCCAGCAGCTTGGGACTAGCGGGGTTAGCCAAAAACATTCAGTACTTC. It translates to CASSLGLAGLAKNIQYF.

V gene TRBV7-9 combines with J gene TRBJ2-7; 13 bases fit TRBD2. The length of the CDR3 is 17 residues. From germline, CDR1 is SEHNR and CDR2 FQNEAQ (reference sequence). V was pared by 5 bases and J by 6 bases, with 13 bases of the junction left unmatched. DNA of the CDR3: TGTGCCAGCAGCCCCCAGCGGAGCACTAGCGGGAGGGCCGAGCAGTACTTC. Amino acid sequence: CASSPQRSTSGRAEQYF.

The chain recombines TRBV2 with TRBJ2-2, with TRBD2 matching 11 bases. After removal of 5 bases from V and 3 bases from J, the junction contained 5 bases not matched to a gene. The CDR3 length is 16 residues. Germline CDR1 and CDR2: SNHLY and FYNNEI. Here the CDR3 DNA reads TGTGCCAGCAGTAGACTAGCGGGGACCTACACCGGGGAGCTGTTTTTT. Its translation is CASSRLAGTYTGELFF.

This clone was detected only once. The chain uses TRBV23-1 and TRBJ2-3; D ambiguous. TRBV23-1 has ORF status, its function being uncertain. CDR3 length equals 12 residues. V dropped 4 bases and J dropped 7 bases, with 9 bases sitting between them. The CDR3 is CASSPSCNTQYF. CDR3 bases: TGCGCCAGCAGTCCCTCGTGTAATACGCAGTATTTT.

This chain links TRBV28 with TRBJ2-5; possible D gene TRBD1, 6 bases. In germline, CDR1 is MDHEN, CDR2 SYDVKM. The length of the CDR3 is 13 residues. V was shortened by 8 bases and J by 4 bases, with 14 bases between the two germline ends. The CDR3 protein is CASGIRGVETQYF. The DNA of the CDR3 is TGTGCCAGCGGAATCAGGGGCGTAGAGACCCAGTACTTC.

This sequence joins TRBV6-1 and TRBJ1-1; TRBD1 agrees at 7 bases. The CDR3 has 15 residues. Trimming at V came to 8 bases and at J to 1 base, leaving 10 bases not matched to a gene. Germline CDR1 MNHNS, CDR2 SASEGT. The CDR3 nucleotides are TGTGCCAGCTTCGGGGGGACAGCACAGAACACTGAAGCTTTCTTT. Amino acids: CASFGGTAQNTEAFF.

This chain links TRBV5-1 with TRBJ2-5, with TRBD1 matching 10 bases. With 4 bases clipped from V and 2 bases from J, the junction kept 2 bases outside the gene matches. Germline V gives CDR1 SGHRS, CDR2 YFSETQ. This CDR3 region has 14 residues. The chain's CDR3 is CASSDRGLQETQYF. DNA of the CDR3: TGCGCCAGCAGCGACAGGGGGCTACAAGAGACCCAGTACTTC.

The V gene is TRBV27, the J gene TRBJ2-7; D unclear. V lost 3 bases and J 6 bases, leaving 15 bases between the germline ends. Germline loops: CDR1 MNHEY, CDR2 SMNVEV (reference sequence). This CDR3 has 14 amino acids. The CDR3 nucleotides are TGTGCCAGCAGTTTTTCTGAACCTACGGGCGAGCAGTACTTC. Its protein product is CASSFSEPTGEQYF.

The V gene is TRBV9, the J gene TRBJ2-5; 7 nucleotides agree with TRBD2. V was clipped by 2 bases and J by 5 bases; unmatched bases: 6. The CDR3 has 14 residues. Germline-derived CDR1 and CDR2 are SGDLS and YYNGEE. This chain's CDR3 is CASSVLAAKETQYF. The CDR3 nucleotides read TGTGCCAGCAGCGTGCTAGCGGCTAAGGAGACCCAGTACTTC.

The sample holds a few counts of this clone. The genes are TRBV10-3 and TRBJ2-5; D possibly corresponds to TRBD2 (5 bases). The V gene lost 7 bases and the J gene lost 5 bases, with 14 bases spanning the gap. Germline V gene lookup returns CDR1 ENHRY and CDR2 SYGVKD. The CDR3 runs 13 residues. CDR3 in amino acids: CAITVRRGETQYF. The CDR3, as DNA: TGTGCCATCACTGTTAGGAGAGGGGAGACCCAGTACTTC.

This clone has at least ten counts. Other DNA sequences in the sample encode the same CDR3. J is TRBJ1-4 and V is TRBV15; maybe TRBD1 (6 bases). With 0 bases removed from V and 8 bases from J, the gap between germline ends came to 13 bases. The length of the CDR3 is 15 residues. The germline gives CDR1 LNHNV, CDR2 YYDKDF (reference sequence). CDR3 bases: TGTGCCACCAGCAGAGATCGGCAGGGGAACGAAAAACTGTTTTTT. It yields the protein CATSRDRQGNEKLFF. Supplemented by reference TRBV15 and TRBJ1-4, the full variable domain reads DAMVIQNPRYQVTQFGKPVTLSCSQTLNHNVMYWYQQKSSQAPKLLFHYYDKDFNNEADTPDNFQSRRPNTSFCFLDIRSPGLGDTAMYLCATSRDRQGNEKLFFGSGTQLSVL.

This clone was seen only a few times. V and J are TRBV7-9 and TRBJ1-1; 7 bases map to TRBD1. The CDR3 contains 14 residues. Unmatched junction bases numbered 5, after V lost 2 bases and J lost 5 bases. Germline assignment: CDR1 SEHNR and CDR2 FQNEAQ (reference sequence). CDR3 nucleotides: TGTGCCAGCAGCTTATCAGGGGGTTTAACTGAAGCTTTCTTT. Its protein product is CASSLSGGLTEAFF.

The V gene is TRBV25-1, the J gene TRBJ2-3; D remains ambiguous. V was trimmed by 6 bases and J by 2 bases, leaving 12 bases between them. The CDR3 spans 14 residues. The germline CDR1 and CDR2 sequences are MGHDK and SYGVNS. The DNA of the CDR3 is TGTGCCAGCAGCGACAAGCTCTCCACAGATACGCAGTATTTT. Translating it yields CASSDKLSTDTQYF.

This clone was found once. V and J are TRBV5-6 and TRBJ1-4; no firm D call. Trimming left V 2 bases short and J 7 bases short, with 15 bases between. The CDR3 contains 15 residues. Germline loops: CDR1 SGHDT, CDR2 YYEEEE. Here the CDR3 DNA reads TGTGCCAGCAGCTTTATGGAAACCATTCGTGAAAAACTGTTTTTT. This translates into CASSFMETIREKLFF.

The V call is TRBV28, the J call TRBJ2-2; 9 bases map to TRBD1. Germline CDR1 MDHEN, CDR2 SYDVKM. The length of the CDR3 is 14 residues. The J segment lost 7 bases and the V segment lost 6 bases, leaving 6 bases of the junction unmatched. CDR3 protein: CASSRGQGIGELFF. In DNA, the CDR3 is TGTGCCAGCAGCAGAGGACAGGGGATCGGGGAGCTGTTTTTT.

The chain links TRBV7-2 to TRBJ1-6; possibly TRBD1 for D (6 bases). V was trimmed by 2 bases and J by 7 bases, leaving 12 bases between them. The CDR3 extends over 15 amino acids. The germline gives CDR1 SGHTA, CDR2 FQGNSA. CDR3 coding DNA: TGTGCCAGCAGCTTATCCGGGGGCGGGAATTCACCCCTCCACTTT. It translates to CASSLSGGGNSPLHF.

This clone was seen only once. The gene calls are TRBV29-1 and TRBJ2-4; TRBD1 is a possible D gene (5 bases). V gave up 1 base and J gave up 0 bases, with 16 bases separating them. The CDR3 length is 17 residues. In germline, CDR1 is SQVTM, CDR2 ANQGSEA. CDR3 residues: CSVEGGAVPLAKNIQYF. In DNA, the CDR3 is TGCAGCGTTGAAGGGGGCGCGGTTCCCTTAGCCAAAAACATTCAGTACTTC. Complete variable domain (other parts from reference TRBV29-1 and TRBJ2-4): SAVISQKPSRDICQRGTSLTIQCQVDSQVTMMFWYRQQPGQSLTLIATANQGSEATYESGFVIDKFPISRPNLTFSTLTVSNMSPEDSSIYLCSVEGGAVPLAKNIQYFGAGTRLSVL.

The CDR3 DNA reads as TGTGCCAGCAGTGATTGGCGGGAGGGACCCAATCGTCAGTATTTT. This translates into CASSDWREGPNRQYF. V gene TRBV6-4 combines with J gene TRBJ2-3, with 9 bases that match TRBD2. Germline CDR1 and CDR2: MRHNA and SNTAGT. J lost 12 bases, V lost 3 bases, and 13 bases had no gene match. This CDR3 has 15 residues.

J is TRBJ1-5 and V is TRBV20-1; D not resolved. CDR3 length equals 10 residues. The germline CDR1 and CDR2 sequences are DFQATT and SNEGSKA (reference sequence). Between the trimmed V and J ends, which lost 7 bases and 7 bases, there was a span of 8 bases. The CDR3 protein is CSGNLQPQHF. The CDR3 nucleotides read TGCAGTGGGAACTTGCAGCCCCAGCATTTT.

The chain employs TRBV9 and TRBJ2-1; D unresolved. Germline assignment: CDR1 SGDLS and CDR2 YYNGEE. V lost 0 bases to trimming and J lost 5 bases, with 12 bases between them. The CDR3 consists of 15 residues. Here the CDR3 reads CASSVGPTTNNEQFF. The DNA for the CDR3 is TGTGCCAGCAGCGTAGGGCCCACAACGAACAATGAGCAGTTCTTC.

The chain combines TRBV30 with TRBJ2-3, with no clear D. This CDR3 is 15 amino acids long. CDR1 and CDR2 (germline): GTSNPN, SVGIG (reference sequence). Between the trimmed V and J ends, which lost 1 base and 2 bases, there was a span of 13 bases. CDR3 loop: CAWSGQLGSTDTQYF. CDR3 nucleotides: TGTGCCTGGAGTGGGCAGTTGGGATCCACAGATACGCAGTATTTT.

The V gene is TRBV18, the J gene TRBJ2-1; tentatively, D is TRBD1 (6 bases). The CDR3 is 15 residues long. V lost 0 bases, J lost 0 bases, and 6 bases lay in between. Per germline, CDR1 KGHSH and CDR2 LQKENI. The CDR3: CASSPPGASYNEQFF. The CDR3 DNA reads as TGTGCCAGCTCACCACCGGGGGCCTCCTACAATGAGCAGTTCTTC.

The chain couples TRBV4-1 to TRBJ1-6; 9 bases map to TRBD1. The CDR3 spans 15 residues. Germline V gene data show CDR1 as MGHRA and CDR2 as YSYEKL. J was trimmed by 10 bases and V by 2 bases; bases with no gene match: 6. CDR3 bases: TGCGCCAGCAGCCAACTACAGGGGGCTGACTCACCCCTCCACTTT. Amino acids: CASSQLQGADSPLHF.

The chain combines TRBV6-1 with TRBJ2-7, with D perhaps matching TRBD1 (6 bases). The CDR3 is 14 amino acids. Germline CDR1 reads MNHNS; CDR2 reads SASEGT. Trimming pared 2 bases from V and 4 bases from J, leaving 12 bases between. The CDR3 DNA sequence: TGTGCCAGCAGTGAATCACAGGGTGATTACGAGCAGTACTTC. Encoded protein: CASSESQGDYEQYF.

V and J are TRBV28 and TRBJ1-5; 7 bases are a match to TRBD1. The CDR3 spans 14 residues. V lost 5 bases, J lost 7 bases, and 8 bases stayed unmatched. Germline V gives CDR1 MDHEN, CDR2 SYDVKM. The CDR3 reads CASSPTGSGQPQHF. In DNA form, the CDR3 reads TGTGCCAGCAGTCCGACAGGGTCCGGCCAGCCCCAGCATTTT.

This sequence joins TRBV5-1 and TRBJ2-1; 9 bases align to TRBD2. Germline lookup yields CDR1 SGHRS and CDR2 YFSETQ. The J segment lost 3 bases and the V segment lost 4 bases, leaving 5 bases of the junction unmatched. CDR3 size: 15 residues. CDR3 DNA: TGCGCCAGCAGCCTGAAGACTAGCGGCTACAATGAGCAGTTCTTC. Translated: CASSLKTSGYNEQFF.

This clone was found once. The chain uses TRBV2 and TRBJ1-2, with 9 bases aligning to TRBD1. With V trimmed by 6 bases and J by 7 bases, 15 bases remained unmatched. Per germline, CDR1 SNHLY and CDR2 FYNNEI. The CDR3 covers 16 residues. The CDR3 region is CASSSKQGAQPFGYTF. The CDR3, as DNA: TGTGCCAGCAGCTCCAAACAGGGGGCGCAACCCTTTGGCTACACCTTC.

This clone appeared a few times. The chain employs TRBV19 and TRBJ1-1, with TRBD1 as a possible D gene (5 bases). The V gene's germline CDR1 is LNHDA and CDR2 SQIVND (reference sequence). The CDR3 is 12 residues long. V was clipped by 3 bases and J by 11 bases, with 13 bases between them. CDR3 in amino acids: CASSIPQGSAFF. DNA of the CDR3: TGTGCCAGTAGTATTCCCCAGGGATCCGCTTTCTTT.

In its sample, this clone was seen a few times. V and J are TRBV5-6 and TRBJ1-6; the D is unclear. CDR1 is SGHDT, CDR2 YYEEEE, per germline. The CDR3 is 12 amino acids. Deletions cut 3 bases from V and 9 bases from J, with 7 bases between. The CDR3: CASSSVSSPLHF. The CDR3 bases are TGTGCCAGCAGCTCAGTGAGTTCACCCCTCCACTTT.